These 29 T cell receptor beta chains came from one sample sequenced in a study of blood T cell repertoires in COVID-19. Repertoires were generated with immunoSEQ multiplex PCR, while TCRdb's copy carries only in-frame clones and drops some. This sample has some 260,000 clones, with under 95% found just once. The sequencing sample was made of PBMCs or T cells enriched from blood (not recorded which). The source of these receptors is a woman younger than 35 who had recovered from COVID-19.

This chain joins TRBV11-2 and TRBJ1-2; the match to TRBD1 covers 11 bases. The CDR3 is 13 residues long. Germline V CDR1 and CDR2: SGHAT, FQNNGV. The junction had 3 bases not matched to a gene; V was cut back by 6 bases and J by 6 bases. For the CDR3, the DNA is TGTGCCAGCAGGAGGACAGGGGGCAATGGCTACACCTTC. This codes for CASRRTGGNGYTF.

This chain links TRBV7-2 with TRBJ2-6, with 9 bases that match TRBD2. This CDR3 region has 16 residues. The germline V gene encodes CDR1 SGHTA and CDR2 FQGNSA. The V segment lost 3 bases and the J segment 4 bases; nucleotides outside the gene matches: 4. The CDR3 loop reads CASSFGGGAGANVLTF. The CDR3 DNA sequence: TGTGCCAGCAGCTTTGGCGGGGGGGCGGGGGCCAACGTCCTGACTTTC. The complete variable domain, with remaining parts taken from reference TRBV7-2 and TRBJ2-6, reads GAGVSQSPSNKVTEKGKDVELRCDPISGHTALYWYRQSLGQGLEFLIYFQGNSAPDKSGLPSDRFSAERTGGSVSTLTIQRTQQEDSAVYLCASSFGGGAGANVLTFGAGSRLTVL.

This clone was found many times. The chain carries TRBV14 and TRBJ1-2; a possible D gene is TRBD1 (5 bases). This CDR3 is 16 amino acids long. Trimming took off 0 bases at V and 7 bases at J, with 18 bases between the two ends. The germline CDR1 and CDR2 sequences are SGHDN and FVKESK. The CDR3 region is CASSQDPGGQRLGYTF. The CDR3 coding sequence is TGTGCCAGCAGCCAAGATCCGGGTGGACAAAGGCTTGGCTACACCTTC. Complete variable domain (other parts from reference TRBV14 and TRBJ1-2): EAGVTQFPSHSVIEKGQTVTLRCDPISGHDNLYWYRRVMGKEIKFLLHFVKESKQDESGMPNNRFLAERTGGTYSTLKVQPAELEDSGVYFCASSQDPGGQRLGYTFGSGTRLTVV.

The CDR3 DNA is TGTGCCAGCAGCCAAGAAAGCGGCAGGGGATGGTATGGCTACACCTTC. Its protein is CASSQESGRGWYGYTF. The rearrangement uses TRBV4-2 and TRBJ1-2, with D possibly TRBD1 on 6 matching bases. The V gene's germline CDR1 is LGHNA and CDR2 YNFKEQ. V lost 0 bases to trimming and J lost 5 bases, with 16 bases between them. The CDR3 has 16 amino acids.

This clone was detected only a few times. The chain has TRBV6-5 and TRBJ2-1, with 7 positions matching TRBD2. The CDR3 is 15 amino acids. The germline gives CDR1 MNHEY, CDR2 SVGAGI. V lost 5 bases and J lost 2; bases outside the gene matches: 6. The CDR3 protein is CASSLAEPTYNEQFF. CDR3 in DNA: TGTGCCAGCAGTCTAGCGGAACCTACCTACAATGAGCAGTTCTTC.

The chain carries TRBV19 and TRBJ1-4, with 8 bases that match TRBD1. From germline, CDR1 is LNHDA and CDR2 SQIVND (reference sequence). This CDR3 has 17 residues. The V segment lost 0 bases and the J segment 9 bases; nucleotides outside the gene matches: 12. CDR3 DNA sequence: TGTGCCAGTAGTATAGATGTGGACAGGGCCAATTGGAAAAAACTGTTTTTT. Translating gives CASSIDVDRANWKKLFF.

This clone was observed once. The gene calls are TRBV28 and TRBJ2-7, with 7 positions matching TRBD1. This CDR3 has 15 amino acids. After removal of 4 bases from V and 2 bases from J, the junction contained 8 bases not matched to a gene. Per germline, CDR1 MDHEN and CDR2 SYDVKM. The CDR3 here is CASSSGTVRTYEQYF. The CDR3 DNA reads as TGTGCCAGCAGTTCCGGGACAGTCCGAACCTACGAGCAGTACTTC.

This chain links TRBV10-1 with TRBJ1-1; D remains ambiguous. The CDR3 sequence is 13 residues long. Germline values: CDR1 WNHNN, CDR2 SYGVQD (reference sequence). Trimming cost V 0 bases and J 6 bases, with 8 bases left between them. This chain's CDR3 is CASSESLRAEAFF. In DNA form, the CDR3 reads TGCGCCAGCAGTGAGTCTTTGAGAGCTGAAGCTTTCTTT.

The CDR3 protein is CASSLVRLNSPLHF. CDR3 in DNA: TGTGCCAGCAGCTTAGTCAGGTTAAATTCACCCCTCCACTTT. The chain combines TRBV7-2 with TRBJ1-6, with D unclear. The CDR3 runs 14 residues. The germline V gene has CDR1 SGHTA and CDR2 FQGNSA. V gave up 1 base and J gave up 7 bases, with 8 bases separating them.

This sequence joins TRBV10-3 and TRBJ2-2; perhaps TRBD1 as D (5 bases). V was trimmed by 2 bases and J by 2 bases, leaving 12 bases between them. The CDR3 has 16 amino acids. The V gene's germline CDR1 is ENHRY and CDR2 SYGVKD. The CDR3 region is CAISELTAINTGELFF. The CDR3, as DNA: TGTGCCATCAGTGAGCTGACAGCGATTAACACCGGGGAGCTGTTTTTT.

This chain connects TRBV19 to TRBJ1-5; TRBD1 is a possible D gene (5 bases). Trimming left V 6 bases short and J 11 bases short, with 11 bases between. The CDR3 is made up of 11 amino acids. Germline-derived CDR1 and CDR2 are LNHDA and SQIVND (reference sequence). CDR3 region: CASRGGASQHF. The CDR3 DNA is TGTGCCAGTAGGGGAGGGGCATCCCAGCATTTT.

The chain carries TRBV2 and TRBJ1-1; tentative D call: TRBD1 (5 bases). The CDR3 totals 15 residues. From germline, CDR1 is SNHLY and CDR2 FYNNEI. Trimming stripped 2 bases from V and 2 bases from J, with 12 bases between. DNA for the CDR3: TGTGCCAGCAGTGAACAGGGAACACGAAACACTGAAGCTTTCTTT. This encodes CASSEQGTRNTEAFF.

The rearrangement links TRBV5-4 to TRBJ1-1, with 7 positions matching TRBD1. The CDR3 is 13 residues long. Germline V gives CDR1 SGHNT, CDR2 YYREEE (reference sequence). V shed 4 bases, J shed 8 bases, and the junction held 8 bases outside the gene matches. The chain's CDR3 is CASSSRTGAEAFF. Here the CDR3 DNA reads TGTGCCAGCAGCAGTAGGACAGGAGCGGAAGCTTTCTTT.

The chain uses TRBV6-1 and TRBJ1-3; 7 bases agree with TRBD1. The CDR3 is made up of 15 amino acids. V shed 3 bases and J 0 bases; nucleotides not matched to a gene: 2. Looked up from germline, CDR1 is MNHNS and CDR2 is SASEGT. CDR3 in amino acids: CASSETGNSGNTIYF. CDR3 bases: TGTGCCAGCAGTGAGACAGGGAACTCTGGAAACACCATATATTTT.

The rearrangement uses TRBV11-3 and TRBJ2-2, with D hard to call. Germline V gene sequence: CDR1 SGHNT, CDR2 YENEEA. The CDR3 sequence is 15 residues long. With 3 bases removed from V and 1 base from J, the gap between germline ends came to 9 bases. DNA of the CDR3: TGTGCCAGCAGCTTGACGGGTGGGAACACCGGGGAGCTGTTTTTT. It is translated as CASSLTGGNTGELFF.

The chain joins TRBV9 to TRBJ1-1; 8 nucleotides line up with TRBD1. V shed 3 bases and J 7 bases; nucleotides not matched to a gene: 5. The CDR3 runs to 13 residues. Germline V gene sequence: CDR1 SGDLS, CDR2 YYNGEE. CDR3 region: CASSEGTGLEAFF. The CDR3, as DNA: TGTGCCAGCAGCGAAGGGACAGGACTTGAAGCTTTCTTT.

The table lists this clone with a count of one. DNA for the CDR3: TGTGCCAGCAGTGTACAGGGGGTATCTGGAAACACCATATATTTT. It encodes CASSVQGVSGNTIYF. The V call is TRBV6-1, the J call TRBJ1-3; 8 bases line up with TRBD1. J lost 1 base, V lost 4 bases, and 3 bases had no gene match. Germline V gene sequence: CDR1 MNHNS, CDR2 SASEGT. The CDR3 has 15 residues.

CDR3 loop: CASSLGGITSGNTIYF. The CDR3 DNA reads TGTGCCAGCAGCTTGGGGGGCATTACCTCTGGAAACACCATATATTTT. The chain has TRBV5-4 and TRBJ1-3, with D possibly TRBD1 on 5 matching bases. CDR1 and CDR2 from the germline V gene are SGHNT and YYREEE (reference sequence). The CDR3 consists of 16 residues. Trimming removed 0 bases from V and 0 bases from J, with 10 bases in between.

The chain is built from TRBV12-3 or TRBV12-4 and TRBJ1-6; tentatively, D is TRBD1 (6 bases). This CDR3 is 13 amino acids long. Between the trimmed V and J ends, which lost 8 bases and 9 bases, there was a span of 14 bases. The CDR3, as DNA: TGTGCCAGCCGTGATAGGGGGATTTCACCCCTCCACTTT. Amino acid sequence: CASRDRGISPLHF.

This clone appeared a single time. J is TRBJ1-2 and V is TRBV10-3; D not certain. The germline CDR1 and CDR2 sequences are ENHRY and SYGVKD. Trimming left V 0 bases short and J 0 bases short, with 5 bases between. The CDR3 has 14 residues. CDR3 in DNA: TGTGCCATCAGTGAGTCAGGAGCTAACTATGGCTACACCTTC. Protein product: CAISESGANYGYTF.

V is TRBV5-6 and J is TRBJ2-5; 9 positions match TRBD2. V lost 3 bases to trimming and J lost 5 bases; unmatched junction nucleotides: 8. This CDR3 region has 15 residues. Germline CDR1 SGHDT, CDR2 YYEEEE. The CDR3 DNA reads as TGTGCCAGCAGCTCAGTAGCGGGAGTTATTGAGACCCAGTACTTC. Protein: CASSSVAGVIETQYF.

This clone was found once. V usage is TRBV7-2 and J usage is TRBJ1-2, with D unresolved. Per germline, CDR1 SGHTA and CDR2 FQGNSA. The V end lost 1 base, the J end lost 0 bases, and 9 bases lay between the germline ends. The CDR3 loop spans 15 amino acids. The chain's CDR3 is CASSLGGQTNYGYTF. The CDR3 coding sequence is TGTGCCAGCAGCTTAGGTGGGCAGACTAACTATGGCTACACCTTC.

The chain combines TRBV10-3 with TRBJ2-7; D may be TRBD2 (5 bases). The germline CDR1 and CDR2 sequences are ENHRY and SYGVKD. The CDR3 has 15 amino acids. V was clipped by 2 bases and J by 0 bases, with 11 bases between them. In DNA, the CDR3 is TGTGCCATCAGTGAGGGACTGACGAGCTCCTACGAGCAGTACTTC. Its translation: CAISEGLTSSYEQYF.

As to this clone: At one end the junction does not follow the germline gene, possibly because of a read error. CDR3 protein: CASSAIGLAVQETQYF. The CDR3, as DNA: TGTGCCAGCAGCGCGATTGGACTAGCGGTACAAGAGACTCAGTACTTC. V gene TRBV4-2 combines with J gene TRBJ2-5, with 10 bases identical to TRBD2. Germline CDR1 LGHNA, CDR2 YNFKEQ. The CDR3 has 16 amino acids.

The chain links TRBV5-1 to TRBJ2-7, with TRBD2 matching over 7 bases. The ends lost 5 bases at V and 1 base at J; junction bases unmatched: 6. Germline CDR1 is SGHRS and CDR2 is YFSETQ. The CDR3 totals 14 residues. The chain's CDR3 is CASRQGGPSYEQYF. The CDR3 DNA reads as TGCGCCAGCAGGCAGGGAGGGCCGTCCTACGAGCAGTACTTC.

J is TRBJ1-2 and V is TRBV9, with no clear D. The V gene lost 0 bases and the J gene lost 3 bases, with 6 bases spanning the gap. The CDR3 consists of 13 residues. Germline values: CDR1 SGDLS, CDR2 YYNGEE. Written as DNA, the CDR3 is TGTGCCAGCAGCGTAGGGCAGTACTATGGCTACACCTTC. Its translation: CASSVGQYYGYTF. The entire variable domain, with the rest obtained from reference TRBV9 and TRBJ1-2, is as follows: DSGVTQTPKHLITATGQRVTLRCSPRSGDLSVYWYQQSLDQGLQFLIQYYNGEERAKGNILERFSAQQFPDLHSELNLSSLELGDSALYFCASSVGQYYGYTFGSGTRLTVV.

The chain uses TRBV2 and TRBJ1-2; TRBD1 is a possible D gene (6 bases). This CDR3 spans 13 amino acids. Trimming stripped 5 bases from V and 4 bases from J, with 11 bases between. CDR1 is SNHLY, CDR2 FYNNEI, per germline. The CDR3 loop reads CASSMWTAYGYTF. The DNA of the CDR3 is TGTGCCAGCAGTATGTGGACAGCCTATGGCTACACCTTC.

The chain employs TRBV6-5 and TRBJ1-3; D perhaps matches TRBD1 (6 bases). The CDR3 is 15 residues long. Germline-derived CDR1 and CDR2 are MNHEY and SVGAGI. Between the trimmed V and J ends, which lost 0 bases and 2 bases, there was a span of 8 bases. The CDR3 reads CASSYSQGPGNTIYF. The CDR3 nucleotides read TGTGCCAGCAGTTACTCTCAGGGGCCTGGAAACACCATATATTTT.

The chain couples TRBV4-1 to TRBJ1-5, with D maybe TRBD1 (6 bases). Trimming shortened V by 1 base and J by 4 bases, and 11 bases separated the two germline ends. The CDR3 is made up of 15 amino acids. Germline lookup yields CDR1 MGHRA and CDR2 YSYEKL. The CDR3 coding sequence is TGCGCCAGCAGCCAAGCCCCTACAGGGAATCAGCCCCAGCATTTT. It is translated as CASSQAPTGNQPQHF.